The 13 T cell receptor beta chains listed next were all sequenced from one sample in a study of T cells after posttransplantation cyclophosphamide. Produced via immunoSEQ multiplex PCR; TCRdb's table is partial and in-frame only. The sample lists fewer than 25,000 clones, 86% occurring once. Sequenced sample: PBMCs. These receptors all come from a woman aged 55-69 years with a blood cancer, CMV-positive, and with a related stem cell donor.

The chain is built from TRBV6-5 and TRBJ1-5, with D perhaps TRBD1 (5 bases). Germline CDR1 MNHEY, CDR2 SVGAGI. V was pared by 4 bases and J by 7 bases, with 11 bases between. The CDR3 length is 13 residues. In DNA form, the CDR3 reads TGTGCCAGCAGTTCTAGGGGCTGGCAGCCCCAGCATTTT. This encodes CASSSRGWQPQHF.

V and J are TRBV4-1 and TRBJ2-1; 11 bases fit TRBD1. V shed 5 bases and J 2 bases; nucleotides not matched to a gene: 2. Germline CDR1 MGHRA, CDR2 YSYEKL. The CDR3 extends over 15 amino acids. The CDR3 here is CASSAGQGAYNEQFF. In DNA form, the CDR3 reads TGCGCCAGCAGCGCGGGACAGGGGGCCTACAATGAGCAGTTCTTC.

The chain uses TRBV19 and TRBJ2-1; TRBD2 matches at 8 bases. V trimming: 0 bases; J trimming: 4 bases; junction bases outside the gene matches: 11. This CDR3 is built from 18 residues. The V gene's germline CDR1 is LNHDA and CDR2 SQIVND (reference sequence). This CDR3 is CASSIDLQTSVRYNEQFF. Here the CDR3 DNA reads TGTGCCAGTAGTATAGATCTCCAGACTAGCGTGAGGTACAATGAGCAGTTCTTC.

The sample holds one count of this clone. V gene TRBV11-1 combines with J gene TRBJ2-6; a weak D match, TRBD2 (7 bases). The ends were cut back, 6 bases at V and 0 bases at J, with 18 bases in the middle. Germline values: CDR1 SGHAT, CDR2 FQDESV (reference sequence). The CDR3 loop spans 18 amino acids. The CDR3 loop is CASSRGGRTSSGANVLTF. The DNA of the CDR3 is TGTGCCAGCAGTAGGGGGGGCAGGACATCCTCTGGGGCCAACGTCCTGACTTTC.

This clone is termed large. This chain joins TRBV19 and TRBJ1-2; D is unclear. CDR1 LNHDA and CDR2 SQIVND come from the germline V gene (reference sequence). This CDR3 is 8 amino acids long. V gave up 9 bases and J gave up 11 bases, with 7 bases separating them. As DNA, the CDR3 is TGTGCCAGAACGGTTTACACCTTC. This gives the protein CARTVYTF. Based on the CDR3 plus reference TRBV19 and TRBJ1-2, the full variable domain is DGGITQSPKYLFRKEGQNVTLSCEQNLNHDAMYWYRQDPGQGLRLIYYSQIVNDFQKGDIAEGYSVSREKKESFPLTVTSAQKNPTAFYLCARTVYTFGSGTRLTVV.

In this sample, this clone turned up once. The chain recombines TRBV6-1 with TRBJ1-4, with 9 bases aligning to TRBD1. CDR1 MNHNS and CDR2 SASEGT come from the germline V gene. There are 16 residues in the CDR3. V was clipped by 3 bases and J by 7 bases; unmatched bases: 9. CDR3 amino acids: CASSDVLGTGSEKLFF. The CDR3 DNA follows: TGTGCCAGCAGTGACGTCTTAGGGACAGGGTCTGAAAAACTGTTTTTT.

The chain couples TRBV18 to TRBJ1-4; D gene ambiguous. In germline, CDR1 is KGHSH, CDR2 LQKENI. The CDR3 sequence is 13 residues long. Trimming took 2 bases from V and 7 from J, leaving 8 bases between them. The CDR3 spells CASSPSNFEKLFF. In nucleotides, the CDR3 is TGTGCCAGCTCACCATCTAACTTTGAAAAACTGTTTTTT.

The rearrangement joins TRBV5-1 to TRBJ1-2; no clear D gene. This CDR3 contains 14 residues. Germline CDR1 and CDR2: SGHRS and YFSETQ. The V and J ends lost 0 bases and 0 bases respectively, with 6 bases between them. CDR3 region: CASSLVAANYGYTF. CDR3 DNA sequence: TGCGCCAGCAGCTTGGTGGCAGCTAACTATGGCTACACCTTC.

The chain combines TRBV30 with TRBJ2-7, with D possibly being TRBD2 (7 bases). Germline CDR1 GTSNPN, CDR2 SVGIG (reference sequence). The V and J ends lost 7 bases and 3 bases respectively, with 19 bases between them. The CDR3 sequence is 14 residues long. CDR3 region: CASSGGRNVYEQYF. The CDR3 nucleotides read TGTGCCTCCTCCGGGGGGCGAAATGTCTACGAGCAGTACTTC.

In its sample, this clone was seen once. The rearrangement links TRBV5-4 to TRBJ2-7; 7 bases match TRBD2. Germline loops: CDR1 SGHNT, CDR2 YYREEE (reference sequence). The CDR3 runs 16 residues. With V trimmed by 0 bases and J by 2 bases, 8 bases remained unmatched. The CDR3 protein is CASSLGFGGSPYEQYF. In DNA form, the CDR3 reads TGTGCCAGCAGCTTGGGATTTGGCGGGAGTCCCTACGAGCAGTACTTC.

Concerning this clone itself: One end of the junction fails to match germline, which may point to a read error. This chain joins TRBV27 and TRBJ2-2; TRBD1 is a possible D gene (6 bases). CDR1 and CDR2 (germline): MNHEY, SMNVEV (reference sequence). The CDR3 runs to 16 residues. Written as DNA, the CDR3 is TGTGCTAGCAGTTCAGCCGGGACATCAAGATCCGGGGAGCTGTTTTTT. Amino acid sequence: CASSSAGTSRSGELFF.

The rearrangement joins TRBV6-1 to TRBJ2-7; 8 bases align to TRBD2. Unmatched junction bases numbered 9, after V lost 9 bases and J lost 5 bases. Germline V gene lookup returns CDR1 MNHNS and CDR2 SASEGT. The CDR3 runs to 13 residues. DNA for the CDR3: TGTGCCAGGGGGGGGGACGGGAGGGACGAGCAGTACTTC. Translating gives CARGGDGRDEQYF.

V and J are TRBV27 and TRBJ1-1, with D uncertain. The length of the CDR3 is 12 residues. The germline V gene has CDR1 MNHEY and CDR2 SMNVEV (reference sequence). V was shortened by 5 bases and J by 8 bases, with 12 bases between the two germline ends. This CDR3 reads CASSTHFGEAFF. In DNA, the CDR3 is TGTGCCAGCAGTACCCATTTTGGCGAAGCTTTCTTT.